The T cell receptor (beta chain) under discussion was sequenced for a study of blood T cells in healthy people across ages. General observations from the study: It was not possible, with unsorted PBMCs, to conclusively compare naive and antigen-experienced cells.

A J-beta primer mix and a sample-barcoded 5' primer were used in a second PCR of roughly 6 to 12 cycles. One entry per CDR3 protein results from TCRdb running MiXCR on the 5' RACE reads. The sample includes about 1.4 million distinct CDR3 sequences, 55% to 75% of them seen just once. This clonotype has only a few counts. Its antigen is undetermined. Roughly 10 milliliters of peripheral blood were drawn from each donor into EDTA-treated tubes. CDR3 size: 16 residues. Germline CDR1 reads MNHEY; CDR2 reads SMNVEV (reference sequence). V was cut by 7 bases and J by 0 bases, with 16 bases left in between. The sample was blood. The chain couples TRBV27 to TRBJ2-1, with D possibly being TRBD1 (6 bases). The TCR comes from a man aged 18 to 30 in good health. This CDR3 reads CASTDNTGSSYNEQFF. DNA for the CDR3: TGTGCCAGCACCGACAACACAGGGTCCTCCTACAATGAGCAGTTCTTC.